A single sample gave rise to the 24 T cell receptor beta chains below, sequenced in a study of T cells in Graves' hyperthyroidism and ophthalmopathy. Amplified regions were TCR beta CDR3 sequences from RNA transcripts. The HTBI primer set drove a first-round RT-PCR of the TCR CDR3. In TCRdb, the multiplex PCR reads were re-called with MiXCR into one record per CDR3 protein. The table includes about 250,000 distinct CDR3 sequences, approximately 21% detected once. Sequences were obtained from blood. These TCRs come from a young man with Graves' ophthalmopathy.

The chain is built from TRBV30 and TRBJ1-4, with a possible D match to TRBD1 (5 bases). Trimming took off 2 bases at V and 6 bases at J, with 7 bases between the two ends. Germline V CDR1 and CDR2: GTSNPN, SVGIG (reference sequence). The CDR3 length is 12 residues. CDR3 bases: TGTGCCTGGAGTTGGGGACATGAAAAACTGTTTTTT. This translates into CAWSWGHEKLFF.

This clonotype was recorded a few times. The CDR3, as DNA: TGCAGCGTTGAAGAGTACAGGACATCGGCCAAAAACATTCAGTACTTC. As protein: CSVEEYRTSAKNIQYF. The V gene is TRBV29-1, the J gene TRBJ2-4; a weak D match, TRBD1 (5 bases). Per germline, CDR1 SQVTM and CDR2 ANQGSEA. Trimming removed 0 bases from V and 1 base from J, with 13 bases in between. CDR3 length: 16 residues.

By sample share, this clonotype is medium-sized. The chain employs TRBV11-2 and TRBJ2-1; unclear D gene. V dropped 1 base and J dropped 9 bases, with 7 bases sitting between them. CDR1 and CDR2 from the germline V gene are SGHAT and FQNNGV. This CDR3 is built from 12 residues. The DNA for the CDR3 is TGTGCCAGCAGCTTAGGCGTCAGTGAGCAGTTCTTC. Its protein is CASSLGVSEQFF. Together with reference TRBV11-2 and TRBJ2-1, the CDR3 gives the full variable domain: EAGVAQSPRYKIIEKRQSVAFWCNPISGHATLYWYQQILGQGPKLLIQFQNNGVVDDSQLPKDRFSAERLKGVDSTLKIQPAKLEDSAVYLCASSLGVSEQFFGPGTRLTVL.

For this clonotype: This may come from a read error, since a much larger clone is one base off. V is TRBV28 and J is TRBJ2-2; TRBD2 aligns across 8 bases. V gave up 4 bases and J gave up 6 bases; unmatched junction bases: 19. This CDR3 has 19 residues. Germline CDR1 is MDHEN and CDR2 is SYDVKM. The CDR3 DNA sequence: TGTGCCAGCAGTTCCCCGGGGGGGCTAGCGGATAGTAGCGCCGGGGAGCTGTTTTTT. Translation gives CASSSPGGLADSSAGELFF. Based on the CDR3 plus reference TRBV28 and TRBJ2-2, the full variable domain is DVKVTQSSRYLVKRTGEKVFLECVQDMDHENMFWYRQDPGLGLRLIYFSYDVKMKEKGDIPEGYSVSREKKERFSLILESASTNQTSMYLCASSSPGGLADSSAGELFFGEGSRLTVL.

The rearrangement uses TRBV4-1 and TRBJ2-1; perhaps TRBD2 as D (6 bases). Germline V lookup: CDR1 MGHRA, CDR2 YSYEKL. Deletions cut 3 bases from V and 4 bases from J, with 19 bases between. This CDR3 is built from 17 residues. CDR3 coding DNA: TGCGCCAGCAGCCAGCGCAGTACCGGCGGGACTTACAATGAGCAGTTCTTC. Translated, it gives CASSQRSTGGTYNEQFF.

This clonotype was detected a few times. This chain joins TRBV7-2 and TRBJ2-7; 8 nucleotides agree with TRBD2. Germline V gene data show CDR1 as SGHTA and CDR2 as FQGNSA. This CDR3 contains 15 residues. V lost 3 bases to trimming and J lost 0 bases; unmatched junction nucleotides: 4. The CDR3, as DNA: TGTGCCAGCAGCTTCTGGAGCGGGGGCTCCTACGAGCAGTACTTC. As protein: CASSFWSGGSYEQYF.

The J gene is TRBJ2-4, the V gene TRBV5-1, with no clear D. The CDR3 totals 13 residues. V lost 4 bases to trimming and J lost 6 bases, with 11 bases between them. From germline, CDR1 is SGHRS and CDR2 YFSETQ. DNA for the CDR3: TGCGCCAGCAGCCAGAAAGACGGAAACATTCAGTACTTC. Its translation is CASSQKDGNIQYF.

This clonotype was counted a few times. CDR3 sequence reads: CASSSRAPDTEAFF. CDR3 DNA sequence: TGCGCCAGCAGCTCCCGGGCCCCCGACACTGAAGCTTTCTTT. This chain links TRBV5-1 with TRBJ1-1, with D unclear. Germline CDR1 SGHRS, CDR2 YFSETQ. V was pared by 3 bases and J by 3 bases, with 12 bases between. This CDR3 spans 14 amino acids.

This clonotype has a handful of counts. The chain is built from TRBV6-2 or TRBV6-3 and TRBJ2-3; D perhaps matches TRBD2 (5 bases). The germline V and J ends were trimmed by 5 bases and 2 bases, with 17 bases remaining between them. Germline V lookup: CDR1 MNHEY, CDR2 SVGEGT. This CDR3 contains 16 residues. CDR3 residues: CASSPSGKTDTDTQYF. For the CDR3, the DNA is TGTGCCAGCAGTCCATCCGGGAAAACAGACACAGATACGCAGTATTTT.

This clonotype was found a few times. The J gene is TRBJ2-1, the V gene TRBV20-1; D is undetermined. This CDR3 spans 14 amino acids. Per the germline V gene, CDR1 is DFQATT and CDR2 is SNEGSKA (reference sequence). V was cut by 0 bases and J by 9 bases, with 15 bases left in between. CDR3 sequence: CSARDEEVRLEQFF. DNA for the CDR3: TGCAGTGCTAGAGATGAAGAGGTGAGACTTGAGCAGTTCTTC.

Concerning this clonotype: The limits of the CDR3 on the DNA are not certain, so only TCRdb's listed CDR3 is given. CDR3 sequence: CASSFYICSVGVVSYEQYF. This chain uses TRBV11-2 with TRBJ2-7. Germline V lookup: CDR1 SGHAT, CDR2 FQNNGV. Counting both end residues, the CDR3 totals 19 amino acids.

This clonotype is a singleton in its sample. A much more abundant neighbour one base away suggests this may be a read error. In this CDR3 the conserved last residue, phenylalanine or tryptophan, is missing, so a read error is likely. The rearrangement joins TRBV11-2 to TRBJ1-1, with D uncertain. CDR1 and CDR2 (germline): SGHAT, FQNNGV. V was cut by 0 bases and J by 6 bases, with 11 bases left in between. CDR3 length equals 14 residues. The CDR3 bases are TGTGCCAGCAGCTTAGAGGGCCTTACGTCTGAAGCTTTCCTT. It encodes CASSLEGLTSEAFL.

The chain combines TRBV20-1 with TRBJ2-5; 7 nucleotides match TRBD1. Unmatched junction bases numbered 1, after V lost 5 bases and J lost 4 bases. Germline-derived CDR1 and CDR2 are DFQATT and SNEGSKA (reference sequence). The CDR3 consists of 11 residues. The CDR3 sequence is CSASGGETQYF. The CDR3 bases are TGCAGTGCTTCAGGGGGAGAGACCCAGTACTTC.

This clonotype was found many times. The chain combines TRBV20-1 with TRBJ2-7; 13 positions match TRBD2. This CDR3 contains 14 residues. Germline-derived CDR1 and CDR2 are DFQATT and SNEGSKA (reference sequence). V was pared by 5 bases and J by 4 bases, with 5 bases of the junction left unmatched. The CDR3 reads CSARTSGSRYEQYF. In nucleotides, the CDR3 is TGCAGTGCTCGGACTAGCGGGAGTCGGTACGAGCAGTACTTC.

Concerning this clonotype itself: An end of the junction does not agree with germline; a read error may underlie this. The rearrangement joins TRBV12-3 or TRBV12-4 to TRBJ2-5, with 11 bases lining up with TRBD2. The CDR3 has 15 amino acids. The CDR3 sequence: CASSVAGGPWETQYF. The CDR3 DNA reads TGTGCCAGCAGTGTAGCGGGGGGGCCATGGGAGACCCAGTACTTC.

This clonotype was seen only a few times. V usage is TRBV30 and J usage is TRBJ2-2; 13 nucleotides match TRBD2. This CDR3 has 16 amino acids. J was trimmed by 7 bases and V by 3 bases; bases with no gene match: 8. Germline lookup yields CDR1 GTSNPN and CDR2 SVGIG (reference sequence). The CDR3, as DNA: TGTGCCTGGAGCAGGGGGACTAGCGGGATGGGCGGGGAGCTGTTTTTT. Translating gives CAWSRGTSGMGGELFF.

The chain links TRBV28 to TRBJ2-3, with D unclear. Between the trimmed V and J ends, which lost 3 bases and 8 bases, there was a span of 9 bases. CDR1 is MDHEN, CDR2 SYDVKM, per germline. The CDR3 runs 12 residues. CDR3 sequence: CASSLVGSTQYF. CDR3 bases: TGTGCCAGCAGTTTGGTAGGCAGTACGCAGTATTTT.

The chain combines TRBV19 with TRBJ1-5; the match to TRBD1 covers 12 bases. Unmatched junction bases numbered 13, after V lost 9 bases and J lost 1 base. There are 18 residues in the CDR3. Germline lookup yields CDR1 LNHDA and CDR2 SQIVND (reference sequence). The CDR3, as DNA: TGTGCCAGCAGCCGGGACAGGGGGCCTCTTGCGAGCAATCAGCCCCAGCATTTT. Translation gives CASSRDRGPLASNQPQHF.

The table lists this clonotype with a few counts. The rearrangement uses TRBV29-1 and TRBJ2-1; 11 bases fit TRBD2. Trimming cost V 2 bases and J 1 base; bases outside gene matches: 16. The CDR3 runs 20 residues. Germline V gene sequence: CDR1 SQVTM, CDR2 ANQGSEA. This chain's CDR3 is CSVEHGPGTSGKRSYNEQFF. Written as DNA, the CDR3 is TGCAGCGTTGAACACGGTCCCGGGACTAGCGGAAAAAGGTCCTACAATGAGCAGTTCTTC.

This clonotype was observed a handful of times. This chain links TRBV6-2 or TRBV6-3 with TRBJ1-1; D gene uncertain. The CDR3 runs to 13 residues. Deletions cut 0 bases from V and 6 bases from J, with 8 bases between. CDR1 is MNHEY, CDR2 SVGEGT, per germline. The CDR3 loop is CASSYSLRPEAFF. In nucleotides, the CDR3 is TGTGCCAGCAGTTACTCTCTTCGTCCTGAAGCTTTCTTT.

The V and J genes are TRBV27 and TRBJ1-5, with D possibly being TRBD1 (5 bases). CDR3 length: 15 residues. The germline gives CDR1 MNHEY, CDR2 SMNVEV (reference sequence). V was pared by 5 bases and J by 7 bases, with 18 bases between. The CDR3 region has the DNA TGTGCCAGCAGTCAACTGGGGGGGGTATTGCAGCCCCAGCATTTT. It yields the protein CASSQLGGVLQPQHF.

About this clonotype itself: A read error may explain this, as a much larger clone is one base away. The chain combines TRBV28 with TRBJ2-5; no clear D gene. The CDR3 runs 14 residues. V was clipped by 4 bases and J by 2 bases, with 11 bases between them. Per germline, CDR1 MDHEN and CDR2 SYDVKM. The CDR3 DNA reads TGTGCCAGCAGTTCGTTCGAGGATCAAGAGACCCAGTACTTC. Translated: CASSSFEDQETQYF.

This clonotype has at least ten counts. The CDR3 loop reads CASSQGTGNTEAFF. In nucleotides, the CDR3 is TGTGCCAGCTCTCAGGGGACAGGGAACACTGAAGCTTTCTTT. The J gene is TRBJ1-1, the V gene TRBV18, with 8 bases lining up with TRBD1. The ends lost 6 bases at V and 1 base at J; junction bases unmatched: 4. Germline V CDR1 and CDR2: KGHSH, LQKENI. The CDR3 sequence is 14 residues long.

The chain recombines TRBV7-9 with TRBJ2-1; TRBD1 matches at 7 bases. The CDR3 is 14 amino acids. Germline-derived CDR1 and CDR2 are SEHNR and FQNEAQ (reference sequence). V lost 3 bases, J lost 2 bases, and 1 base stayed unmatched. Here the CDR3 DNA reads TGTGCCAGCAGCTTCCAGGGGGCCTACAATGAGCAGTTCTTC. It is translated as CASSFQGAYNEQFF.